This T cell receptor beta chain was documented in a study of cytomegalovirus exposure and HLA in healthy donors. Study background: Of approximately 400 genotyped donors, 81% clustered with self-reported Caucasian donors. Whole-study results and caveats: There was a cluster of highly shared sequence variants that was likely a sequencing artifact.

Sampled while nominally healthy, donors likely had unrecorded immune exposures. Regarding this clone: Its antigen is as yet unknown.

Germline V gene data show CDR1 as LNHDA and CDR2 as SQIVND (reference sequence). The CDR3 is made up of 16 amino acids. The V and J ends lost 6 bases and 2 bases respectively, with 20 bases between them. The PCR ran on 60 Vbeta and 13 Jbeta primers. Data came from immunoSEQ multiplex PCR; TCRdb stores just in-frame clones and leaves some out. The top ten hold about 2.9% of the sample, which has under 200,000 clones, roughly 73% seen once. This rearrangement joins TRBV19 to TRBJ2-7, with a possible D match to TRBD2 (6 bases). The sample consisted of PBMCs. This TCR was sampled from a female donor in good health and CMV-seronegative. In DNA form, the CDR3 reads TGTGCCAGTAGATGGGGAAGTCACGGGGGTCCCTACGAGCAGTACTTC. This translates into CASRWGSHGGPYEQYF.